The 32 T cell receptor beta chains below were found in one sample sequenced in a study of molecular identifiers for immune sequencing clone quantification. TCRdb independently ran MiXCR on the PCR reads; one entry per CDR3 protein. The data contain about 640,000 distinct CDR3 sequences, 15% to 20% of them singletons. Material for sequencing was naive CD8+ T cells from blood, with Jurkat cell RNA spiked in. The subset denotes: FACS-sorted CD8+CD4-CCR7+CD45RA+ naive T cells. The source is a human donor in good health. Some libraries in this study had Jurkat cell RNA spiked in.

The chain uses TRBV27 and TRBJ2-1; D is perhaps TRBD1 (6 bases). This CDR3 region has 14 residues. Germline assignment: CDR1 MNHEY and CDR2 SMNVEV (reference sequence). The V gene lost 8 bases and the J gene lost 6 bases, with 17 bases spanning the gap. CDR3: CASWSAGAGNEQFF. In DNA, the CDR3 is TGTGCCAGCTGGAGTGCAGGGGCAGGCAATGAGCAGTTCTTC.

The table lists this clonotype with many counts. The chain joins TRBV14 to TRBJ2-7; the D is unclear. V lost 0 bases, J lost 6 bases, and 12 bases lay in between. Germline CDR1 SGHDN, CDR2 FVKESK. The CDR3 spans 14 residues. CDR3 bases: TGTGCCAGCAGCCAAGACAGGCTATTTCCCGAGCAGTACTTC. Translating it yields CASSQDRLFPEQYF. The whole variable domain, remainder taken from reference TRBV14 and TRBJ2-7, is EAGVTQFPSHSVIEKGQTVTLRCDPISGHDNLYWYRRVMGKEIKFLLHFVKESKQDESGMPNNRFLAERTGGTYSTLKVQPAELEDSGVYFCASSQDRLFPEQYFGPGTRLTVT.

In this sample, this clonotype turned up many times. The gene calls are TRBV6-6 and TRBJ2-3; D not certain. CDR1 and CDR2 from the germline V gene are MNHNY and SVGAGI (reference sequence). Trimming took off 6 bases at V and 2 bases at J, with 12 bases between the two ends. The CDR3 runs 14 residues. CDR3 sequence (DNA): TGTGCCAGCAGGACAATGGAACTCACAGATACGCAGTATTTT. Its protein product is CASRTMELTDTQYF.

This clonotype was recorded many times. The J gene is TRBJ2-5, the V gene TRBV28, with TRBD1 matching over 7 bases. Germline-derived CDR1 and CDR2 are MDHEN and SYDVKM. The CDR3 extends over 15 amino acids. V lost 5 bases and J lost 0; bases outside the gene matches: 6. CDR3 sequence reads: CASSPTGSYQETQYF. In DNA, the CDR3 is TGTGCCAGCAGTCCGACAGGGTCGTACCAAGAGACCCAGTACTTC.

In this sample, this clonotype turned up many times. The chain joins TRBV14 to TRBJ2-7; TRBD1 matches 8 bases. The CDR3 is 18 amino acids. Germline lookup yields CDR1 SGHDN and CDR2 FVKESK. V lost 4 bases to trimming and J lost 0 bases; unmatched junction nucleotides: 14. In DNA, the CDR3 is TGTGCCAGCAGCCCCTTCTTCGGACAGGGATTCCTCTCCTACGAGCAGTACTTC. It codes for CASSPFFGQGFLSYEQYF.

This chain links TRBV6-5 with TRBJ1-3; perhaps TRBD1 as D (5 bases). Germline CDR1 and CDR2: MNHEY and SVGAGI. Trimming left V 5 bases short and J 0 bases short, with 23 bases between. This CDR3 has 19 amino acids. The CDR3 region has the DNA TGTGCCAGCAGTCTTGGGGACCATAGCTACCCCGTCTCTGGAAACACCATATATTTT. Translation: CASSLGDHSYPVSGNTIYF.

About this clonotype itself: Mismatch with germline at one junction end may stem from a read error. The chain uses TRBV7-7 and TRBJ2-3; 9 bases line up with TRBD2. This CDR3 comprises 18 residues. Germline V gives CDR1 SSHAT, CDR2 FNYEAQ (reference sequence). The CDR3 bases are TGTGCTAGCAGCTCCTCGACAGCGGGAGGTGGGCGCACAGATACGCAGTATTTT. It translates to CASSSSTAGGGRTDTQYF.

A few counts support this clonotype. Here the CDR3 reads CASSIAEEETQYF. The CDR3 DNA reads as TGTGCCAGTAGTATAGCGGAGGAGGAGACCCAGTACTTC. V gene TRBV19 combines with J gene TRBJ2-5; a weak D match, TRBD2 (5 bases). The CDR3 has 13 amino acids. CDR1 is LNHDA, CDR2 SQIVND, per germline (reference sequence). V was cut by 1 base and J by 5 bases, with 8 bases left in between.

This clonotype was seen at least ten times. CDR3 protein: CASSLGSVTDTQYF. In nucleotides, the CDR3 is TGTGCCAGCAGCTTGGGCTCGGTCACAGATACGCAGTATTTT. This sequence joins TRBV7-6 and TRBJ2-3; D gene uncertain. V lost 3 bases and J 2 bases, leaving 9 bases between the germline ends. CDR3 size: 14 residues. Germline V gene lookup returns CDR1 SGHVS and CDR2 FNYEAQ.

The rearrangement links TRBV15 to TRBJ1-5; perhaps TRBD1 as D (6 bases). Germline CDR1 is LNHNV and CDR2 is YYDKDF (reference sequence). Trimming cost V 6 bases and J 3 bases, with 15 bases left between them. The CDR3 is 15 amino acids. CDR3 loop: CATRDPRGANQPQHF. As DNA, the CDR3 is TGTGCCACCAGAGACCCCCGGGGGGCCAATCAGCCCCAGCATTTT.

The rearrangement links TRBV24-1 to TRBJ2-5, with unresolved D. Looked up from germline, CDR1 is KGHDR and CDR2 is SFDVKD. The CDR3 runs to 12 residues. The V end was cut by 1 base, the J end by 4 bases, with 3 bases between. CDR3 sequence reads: CATSDFGETQYF. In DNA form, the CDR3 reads TGTGCCACCAGTGATTTCGGAGAGACCCAGTACTTC.

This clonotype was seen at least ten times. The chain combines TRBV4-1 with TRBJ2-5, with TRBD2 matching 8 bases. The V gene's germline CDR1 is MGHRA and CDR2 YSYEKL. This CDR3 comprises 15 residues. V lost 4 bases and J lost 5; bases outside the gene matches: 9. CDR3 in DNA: TGCGCCAGCAGCCCCCAAGCGGGGGCTGGGGAGACCCAGTACTTC. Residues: CASSPQAGAGETQYF.

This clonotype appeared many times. CDR3 amino acids: CASSTQPWAEAFF. The CDR3 coding sequence is TGTGCCAGCAGTACTCAGCCTTGGGCTGAAGCTTTCTTT. This chain connects TRBV27 to TRBJ1-1; D remains unclear. The CDR3 covers 13 residues. V was clipped by 5 bases and J by 6 bases, with 13 bases between them. The germline CDR1 and CDR2 sequences are MNHEY and SMNVEV (reference sequence).

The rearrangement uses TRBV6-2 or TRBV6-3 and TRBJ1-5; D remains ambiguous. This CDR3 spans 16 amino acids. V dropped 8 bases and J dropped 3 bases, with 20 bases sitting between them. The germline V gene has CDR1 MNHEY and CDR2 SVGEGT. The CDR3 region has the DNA TGTGCCAGCTCTATTAATTTTGTACAGCTCAATCAGCCCCAGCATTTT. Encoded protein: CASSINFVQLNQPQHF.

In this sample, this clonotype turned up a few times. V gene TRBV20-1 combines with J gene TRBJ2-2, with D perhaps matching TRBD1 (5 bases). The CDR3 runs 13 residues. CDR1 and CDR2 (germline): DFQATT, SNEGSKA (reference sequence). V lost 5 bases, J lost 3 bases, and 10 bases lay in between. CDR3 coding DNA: TGCAGTGCTCTAGACAGCTACACCGGGGAGCTGTTTTTT. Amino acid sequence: CSALDSYTGELFF.

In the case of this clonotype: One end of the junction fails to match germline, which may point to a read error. The CDR3 DNA follows: TGTGCCAGCAGCGTACCAGGGATACAAGAGACCCAGCACTTC. Protein: CASSVPGIQETQHF. This chain uses TRBV5-3 with TRBJ2-5, with a possible D match to TRBD1 (5 bases). TRBV5-3 is classed as an ORF, of uncertain function. The CDR3 runs to 14 residues.

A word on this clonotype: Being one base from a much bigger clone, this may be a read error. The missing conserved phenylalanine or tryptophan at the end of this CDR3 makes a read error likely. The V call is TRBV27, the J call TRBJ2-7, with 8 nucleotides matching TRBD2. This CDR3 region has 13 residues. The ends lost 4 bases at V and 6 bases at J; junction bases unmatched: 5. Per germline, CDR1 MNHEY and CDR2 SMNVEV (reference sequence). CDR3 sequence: CASSSGGGSEQYL. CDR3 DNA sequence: TGTGCCAGCAGTTCCGGCGGGGGGAGCGAGCAGTACCTC.

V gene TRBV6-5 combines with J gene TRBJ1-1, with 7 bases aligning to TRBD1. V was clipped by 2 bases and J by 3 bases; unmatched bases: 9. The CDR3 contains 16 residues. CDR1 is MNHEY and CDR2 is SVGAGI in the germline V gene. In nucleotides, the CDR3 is TGTGCCAGCAGTTACGTCCGACAGGGCGGTGACACTGAAGCTTTCTTT. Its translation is CASSYVRQGGDTEAFF.

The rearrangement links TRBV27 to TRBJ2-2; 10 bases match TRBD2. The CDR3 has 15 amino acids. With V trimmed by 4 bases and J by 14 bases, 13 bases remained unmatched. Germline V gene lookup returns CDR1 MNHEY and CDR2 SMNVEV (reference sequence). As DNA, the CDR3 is TGTGCCAGCAGTTCCGACGAGCTAGCGGGGGCTGGTCTGTTTTTT. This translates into CASSSDELAGAGLFF.

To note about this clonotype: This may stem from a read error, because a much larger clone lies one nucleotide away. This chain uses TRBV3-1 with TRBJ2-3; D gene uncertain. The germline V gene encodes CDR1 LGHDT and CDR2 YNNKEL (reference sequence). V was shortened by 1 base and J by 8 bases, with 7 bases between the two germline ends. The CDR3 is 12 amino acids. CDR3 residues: CASSQALGTQYF. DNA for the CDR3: TGTGCCAGCAGCCAAGCGTTGGGTACGCAGTATTTT.

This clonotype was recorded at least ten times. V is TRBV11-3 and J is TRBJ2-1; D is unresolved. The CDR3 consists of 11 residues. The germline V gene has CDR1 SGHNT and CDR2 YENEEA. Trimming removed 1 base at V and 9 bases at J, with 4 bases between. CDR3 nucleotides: TGTGCCAGCAGCTTAGGGGCTGAGCAGTTCTTC. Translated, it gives CASSLGAEQFF.

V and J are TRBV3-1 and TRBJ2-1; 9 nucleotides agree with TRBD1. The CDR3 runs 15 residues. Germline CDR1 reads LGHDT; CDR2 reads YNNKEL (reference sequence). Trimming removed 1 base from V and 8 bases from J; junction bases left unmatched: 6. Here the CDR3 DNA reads TGTGCCAGCAGCCAAGCGAACAGGGGGCTTGATGAGCAGTTCTTC. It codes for CASSQANRGLDEQFF.

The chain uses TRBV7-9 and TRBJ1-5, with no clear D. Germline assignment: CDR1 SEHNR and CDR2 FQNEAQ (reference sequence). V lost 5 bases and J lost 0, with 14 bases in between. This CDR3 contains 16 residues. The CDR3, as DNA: TGTGCCAGCAGCCCCCGGGAGACGCCTAGCAATCAGCCCCAGCATTTT. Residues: CASSPRETPSNQPQHF.

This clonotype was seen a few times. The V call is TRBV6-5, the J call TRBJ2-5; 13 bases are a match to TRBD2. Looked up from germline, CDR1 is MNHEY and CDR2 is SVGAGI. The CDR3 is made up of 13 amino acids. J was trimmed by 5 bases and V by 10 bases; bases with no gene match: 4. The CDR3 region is CATGLAGFETQYF. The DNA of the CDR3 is TGTGCCACGGGACTAGCGGGATTCGAGACCCAGTACTTC.

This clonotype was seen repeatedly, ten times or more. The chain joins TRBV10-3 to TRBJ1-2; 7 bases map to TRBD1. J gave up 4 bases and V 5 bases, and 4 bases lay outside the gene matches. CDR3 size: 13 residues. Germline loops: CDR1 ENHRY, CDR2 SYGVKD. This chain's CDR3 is CAISPGGIYGYTF. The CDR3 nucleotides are TGTGCCATCAGTCCAGGGGGTATCTATGGCTACACCTTC.

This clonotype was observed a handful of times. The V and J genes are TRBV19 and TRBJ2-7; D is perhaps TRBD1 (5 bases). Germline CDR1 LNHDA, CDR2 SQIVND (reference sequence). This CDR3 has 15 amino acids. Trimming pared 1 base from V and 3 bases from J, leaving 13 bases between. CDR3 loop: CASSIAGPSFYEQYF. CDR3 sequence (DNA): TGTGCCAGTAGTATAGCAGGGCCGAGTTTCTACGAGCAGTACTTC.

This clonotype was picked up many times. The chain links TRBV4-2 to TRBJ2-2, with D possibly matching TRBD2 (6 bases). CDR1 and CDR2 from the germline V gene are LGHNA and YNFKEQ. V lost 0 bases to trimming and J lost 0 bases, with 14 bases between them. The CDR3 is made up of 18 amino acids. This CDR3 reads CASSQETPGLANTGELFF. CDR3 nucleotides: TGTGCCAGCAGCCAAGAAACTCCGGGACTCGCGAACACCGGGGAGCTGTTTTTT.

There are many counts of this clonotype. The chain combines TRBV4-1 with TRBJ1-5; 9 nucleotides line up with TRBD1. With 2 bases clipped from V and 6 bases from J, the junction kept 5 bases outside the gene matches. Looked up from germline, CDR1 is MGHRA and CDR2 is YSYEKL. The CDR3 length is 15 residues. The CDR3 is CASSQPGQGGQPQHF. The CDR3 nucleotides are TGCGCCAGCAGCCAACCGGGACAGGGCGGTCAGCCCCAGCATTTT.

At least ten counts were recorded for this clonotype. The CDR3: CASSFVDIRYEQYF. The CDR3 bases are TGTGCCAGCAGTTTCGTGGACATACGCTACGAGCAGTACTTC. The V gene is TRBV28, the J gene TRBJ2-7, with D tentatively TRBD1 (5 bases). This CDR3 is built from 14 residues. V lost 3 bases and J lost 3, with 12 bases in between. Germline V CDR1 and CDR2: MDHEN, SYDVKM.

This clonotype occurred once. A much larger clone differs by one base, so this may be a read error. The CDR3 sequence: CASSLCAAPHEQYF. The CDR3 nucleotides read TGTGCCAGCAGCTTATGCGCAGCGCCGCACGAGCAGTACTTC. This chain connects TRBV11-2 to TRBJ2-7; D unresolved. V gave up 2 bases and J gave up 5 bases, with 13 bases separating them. In germline, CDR1 is SGHAT, CDR2 FQNNGV. The CDR3 is made up of 14 amino acids.

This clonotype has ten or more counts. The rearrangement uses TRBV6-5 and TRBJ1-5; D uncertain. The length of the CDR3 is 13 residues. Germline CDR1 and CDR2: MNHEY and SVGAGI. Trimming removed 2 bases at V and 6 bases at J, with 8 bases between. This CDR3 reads CASSYGESQPQHF. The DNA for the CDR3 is TGTGCCAGCAGTTACGGGGAATCTCAGCCCCAGCATTTT.

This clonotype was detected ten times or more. This CDR3 is CASSITGTGGNTIYF. Written as DNA, the CDR3 is TGTGCCAGCAGCATCACCGGGACAGGTGGAAACACCATATATTTT. The V call is TRBV7-9, the J call TRBJ1-3, with 8 bases matching TRBD1. Germline CDR1 SEHNR, CDR2 FQNEAQ (reference sequence). V shed 5 bases and J 3 bases; nucleotides not matched to a gene: 6. This CDR3 spans 15 amino acids.